This T cell receptor beta chain is from a study of CD8+CD57+ T cells in acquired aplastic anemia. Sequencing involved patients with CD8+CD57+ cell expansion previously shown by flow cytometry. Germline CDR1 reads LGHNA; CDR2 reads YNFKEQ. CDR3 length: 14 residues. Trimming removed 0 bases at V and 8 bases at J, with 11 bases between. This clonotype was recorded many times. Profiling that covered TCR beta VDJ and CDR3 relied on genomic DNA as its template. From the reads, TCRdb called clonotypes with MiXCR, one entry per CDR3 protein. The table has some 140,000 distinct CDR3 sequences, about 50% seen once.

The V call is TRBV4-2, the J call TRBJ2-4; tentatively, D is TRBD1 or TRBD2 (5 bases each). The sequenced sample was sorted CD4+, CD8+, or CD8+CD57+ T cells (not recorded which) from PBMCs. This TCR was sampled from a human donor with aplastic anemia. The DNA of the CDR3 is TGTGCCAGCAGCCAAGAGACCATGGGGGACATTCAGTACTTC. Translated, it gives CASSQETMGDIQYF.